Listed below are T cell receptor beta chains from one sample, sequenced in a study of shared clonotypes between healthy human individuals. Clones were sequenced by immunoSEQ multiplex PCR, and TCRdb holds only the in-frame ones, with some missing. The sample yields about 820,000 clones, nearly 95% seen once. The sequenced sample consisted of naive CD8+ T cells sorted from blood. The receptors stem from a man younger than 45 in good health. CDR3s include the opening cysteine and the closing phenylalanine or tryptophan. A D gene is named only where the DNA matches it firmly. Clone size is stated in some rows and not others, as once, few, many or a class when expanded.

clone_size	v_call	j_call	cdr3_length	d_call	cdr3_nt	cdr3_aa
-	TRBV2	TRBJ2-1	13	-	TGTGCCACTTTAGACTCTAACTACAATGAGCAGTTCTTC	CATLDSNYNEQFF
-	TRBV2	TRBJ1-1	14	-	TGTGCCAGCAGTGATTCTCTCTCGGGATCTGAAGCTTTCTTT	CASSDSLSGSEAFF
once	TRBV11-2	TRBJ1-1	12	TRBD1	TGTGCCAGCAGCTACGGACAGGGAGAAGCTTTCTTT	CASSYGQGEAFF
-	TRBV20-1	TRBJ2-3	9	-	TGCAGTGCTAGAGATACGCAGTATTTT	CSARDTQYF
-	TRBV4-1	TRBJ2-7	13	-	TGCGCCAGCAGCCATGGACTTAGGTACGAGCAGTACTTC	CASSHGLRYEQYF
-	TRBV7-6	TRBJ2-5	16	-	TGTGCCAGCAGCCCACCGGGGGTGAATCATGGAGAGACCCAGTACTTC	CASSPPGVNHGETQYF
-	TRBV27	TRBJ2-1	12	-	TGTGCCAGCGAAGGACAAGGCAATGAGCAGTTCTTC	CASEGQGNEQFF
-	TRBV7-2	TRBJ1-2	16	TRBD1	TGTGCCAGCAGCTTAGTCCCCACAGGGGGCACGGTCGGCTACACCTTC	CASSLVPTGGTVGYTF
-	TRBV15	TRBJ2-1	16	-	TGTGCCACCAGCAGACGCAGGGAAGGGTCCTACAATGAGCAGTTCTTC	CATSRRREGSYNEQFF
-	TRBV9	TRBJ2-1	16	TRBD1	TGTGCCAGCAGCTCCCGGACAGGGGGCAGCGGGGATGAGCAGTTCTTC	CASSSRTGGSGDEQFF
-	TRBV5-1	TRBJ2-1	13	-	TGCGCCAGCAGCTTGGTTGAGGTGTATGAGCAGTTCTTC	CASSLVEVYEQFF
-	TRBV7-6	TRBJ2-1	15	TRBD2	TGTGCCAGCAGTCTGTTTCTAGCGGGAGACAATGAGCAGTTCTTC	CASSLFLAGDNEQFF
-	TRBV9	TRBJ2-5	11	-	TGTGCCAGCAGCTACGGGGGGACCCAGTACTTC	CASSYGGTQYF
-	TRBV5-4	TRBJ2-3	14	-	TGTGCCAGCAGCTATGACTTCCAGGGGGATACGCAGTATTTT	CASSYDFQGDTQYF
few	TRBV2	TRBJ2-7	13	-	TGTGCCAGCACATCGGACCCCGACTACGAGCAGTACTTC	CASTSDPDYEQYF
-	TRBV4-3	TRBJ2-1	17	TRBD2	TGCGCCAGCAGCCAAGGCACTAGCGGGAGTTTTACGGATGAGCAGTTCTTC	CASSQGTSGSFTDEQFF
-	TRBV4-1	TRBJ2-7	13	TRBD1	TGCGCCAGCAGCGACGGGACAGGCTACGAGCAGTACTTC	CASSDGTGYEQYF
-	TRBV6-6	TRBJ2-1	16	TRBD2	TGTGCCAGCAGTTCTACGATGGAGCGGGGAAGGAATGAGCAGTTCTTC	CASSSTMERGRNEQFF
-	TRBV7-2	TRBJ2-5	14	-	TGTGCCAGCAGCTTAGTCACTAACCAAGAGACCCAGTACTTC	CASSLVTNQETQYF
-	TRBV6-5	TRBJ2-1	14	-	TGTGCCAGCAGTTACTCGGTTTACTACAATGAGCAGTTCTTC	CASSYSVYYNEQFF
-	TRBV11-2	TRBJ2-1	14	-	TGTGCCAGCAGCTTAGGTCAGGGGAGGAATGAGCAGTTCTTC	CASSLGQGRNEQFF
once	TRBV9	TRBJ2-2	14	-	TGTGCCAGCAGCGTAGGTGGGGGGTCCGGGGAGCTGTTTTTT	CASSVGGGSGELFF
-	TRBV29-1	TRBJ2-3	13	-	TGCAGCGTTAGGGCGGCTAGCACAGATACGCAGTATTTT	CSVRAASTDTQYF
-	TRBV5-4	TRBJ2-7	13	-	TGTGCCAGCAGCTTCTCCAGCTCCTACGAGCAGTACTTC	CASSFSSSYEQYF
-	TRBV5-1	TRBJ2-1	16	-	TGCGCCAGCAGCTTGGGTGGGGGCGCCCGTTACAATGAGCAGTTCTTC	CASSLGGGARYNEQFF
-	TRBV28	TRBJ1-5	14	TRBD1	TGTGCCAGCACCCTACAGGGGATGGGTCAGCCCCAGCATTTT	CASTLQGMGQPQHF
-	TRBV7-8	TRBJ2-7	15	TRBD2	TGTGCCAGCAGCTCGCGGACTAGCGGAACCTACGAGCAGTACTTC	CASSSRTSGTYEQYF
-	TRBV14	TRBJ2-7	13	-	TGTGCCAGCAGCCAGGGGACGATCTACGAGCAGTACTTC	CASSQGTIYEQYF
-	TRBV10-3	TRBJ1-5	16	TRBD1	TGTGCCATCAGTCGGGAAAGGACAGGGTTTGATCAGCCCCAGCATTTT	CAISRERTGFDQPQHF
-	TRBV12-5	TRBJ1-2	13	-	TGTGCTAGTGGCCGAGGGGGATTCTATGGCTACACCTTC	CASGRGGFYGYTF
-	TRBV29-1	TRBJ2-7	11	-	TGCAGCGTTGGACGGTCCTACGAGCAGTACTTC	CSVGRSYEQYF
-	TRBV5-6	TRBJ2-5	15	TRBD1	TGTGCCAGCAGCTGGACAGGAGTTACTCAAGAGACCCAGTACTTC	CASSWTGVTQETQYF
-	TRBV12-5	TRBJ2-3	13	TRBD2	TGTGCTAGTGTTCGGGAGGGCACAGATACGCAGTATTTT	CASVREGTDTQYF
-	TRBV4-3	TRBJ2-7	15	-	TGCGCCAGCAGCCAAGATCTGGTCGCGCGTGGGGAGCAGTACTTC	CASSQDLVARGEQYF
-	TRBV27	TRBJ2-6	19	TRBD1	TGTGCCAGCAGTTCATTGATCGGGACAGAAAACTCTGGGGCCAACGTCCTGACTTTC	CASSSLIGTENSGANVLTF
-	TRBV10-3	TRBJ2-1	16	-	TGTGCCATCAGTGAGTCTTTGGGAGGCTCCTACAATGAGCAGTTCTTC	CAISESLGGSYNEQFF
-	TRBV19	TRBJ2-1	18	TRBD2	TGTGCCAGTAGTCATGTAGGTGGGAGGACTAGCGGGAGCAATGAGCAGTTCTTC	CASSHVGGRTSGSNEQFF
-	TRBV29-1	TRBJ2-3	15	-	TGCAGCGTTGAAGATTTCCAGGTCCTCACAGATACGCAGTATTTT	CSVEDFQVLTDTQYF
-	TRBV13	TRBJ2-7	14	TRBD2	TGTGCCAGCAGCTTATGGCGGGAGGGCGACGAGCAGTACTTC	CASSLWREGDEQYF
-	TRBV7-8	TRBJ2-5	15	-	TGTGCCAGCAGCTTACTAGGACGGTACCAAGAGACCCAGTACTTC	CASSLLGRYQETQYF
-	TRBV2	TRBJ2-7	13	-	TGTGCCAACGGGATTGAGTTGGGCTACGAGCAGTACTTC	CANGIELGYEQYF
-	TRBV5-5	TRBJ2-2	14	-	TGTGCCAGCAGGAGGACCTTCTCCCGGGGGGAGCTGTTTTTT	CASRRTFSRGELFF
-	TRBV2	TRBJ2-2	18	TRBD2	TGTGCCAGCCTCCTGGGGGGCGGGAGGACCGTGAACACCGGGGAGCTGTTTTTT	CASLLGGGRTVNTGELFF
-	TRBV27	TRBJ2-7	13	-	TGTGCCAGCATGTGGGTCCAGGGGGGCGCACAGTACTTC	CASMWVQGGAQYF
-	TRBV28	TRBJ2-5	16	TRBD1	TGTGCCAGCAGTTTGAGGGGGCCTACGAGAAAAGAGACCCAGTACTTC	CASSLRGPTRKETQYF